This is a list of T cell receptor beta chains from one sample in a study of T cells in Graves' hyperthyroidism and ophthalmopathy. TCRdb redid the calling of the multiplex PCR reads with MiXCR, one entry per CDR3 protein. The sample holds around 450,000 distinct CDR3 sequences, roughly 15% seen once. The sequencing sample was made of blood. These TCRs come from a young woman with Graves' hyperthyroidism. Both conserved end residues are part of each CDR3. The order of the fields is J gene, clone size, V gene, D gene, CDR3 DNA, CDR3 protein. The D gene is left open where the match is weak. Not every row has a clone size; where given, it reads once, few, many or a size class.

TRBJ2-1	few	TRBV12-3/TRBV12-4	.	TGTGCCAGCAGCCGCGAGACCGATTCCCCGCGGTTCTTC	CASSRETDSPRFF
TRBJ2-7	many	TRBV7-2	.	TGTGCCAGCAGCTTCGGGCGAACATCCTACGAGCAGTACTTC	CASSFGRTSYEQYF
TRBJ1-5	many	TRBV28	.	TGTGCCAGCAGTCGTAGGCCCCCGTCAACCCAGCATTTT	CASSRRPPSTQHF
TRBJ2-7	.	TRBV3-1	.	TGTGCCAGTCTTAGCGATCTCTACGAGCAGTACTTC	CASLSDLYEQYF
TRBJ2-4	.	TRBV12-3/TRBV12-4	.	TGTGCCAGCAGTACCCACGGAGATAGGGCCAAAAACATTCAGTACTTC	CASSTHGDRAKNIQYF
TRBJ1-1	many	TRBV2	.	TGTGCCAGCAGAGAGACAGTGAACACTGAAGCTTTCTTT	CASRETVNTEAFF
TRBJ1-1	few	TRBV19	TRBD1	TGTGCCAGTAGTATAGACAGGGGGACGGTGAACACTGAAGCTTTCTTT	CASSIDRGTVNTEAFF
TRBJ1-1	.	TRBV10-3	.	TGTGCCATCAGTGAGGCAGGGCCGAACACTGAAGCTTTCTTT	CAISEAGPNTEAFF
TRBJ2-7	many	TRBV11-2	.	TGTGCCAGCAGCTTTGGCGGGCGGCCCTACGAGCAGTACTTC	CASSFGGRPYEQYF
TRBJ1-6	few	TRBV28	TRBD1	TGTGCCAGCAGGTATGGACAGGGGGCCAATTCACCCCTCCACTTT	CASRYGQGANSPLHF
TRBJ2-1	.	TRBV7-9	TRBD1	TGTGCCAGCAGCCCCCCTTCAGGGGGCGCGAGCAATGAGCAGTTCTTC	CASSPPSGGASNEQFF
TRBJ2-7	many	TRBV6-2/TRBV6-3	TRBD2	TGTGCCAGCATTAGCGGGAGGGCCACAGCGCAGTACTTC	CASISGRATAQYF
TRBJ2-7	many	TRBV12-3/TRBV12-4	TRBD1	TGTGCCAGCAGCGGGACAGGGAAAACCTACACCTACGAGCAGTACTTC	CASSGTGKTYTYEQYF
TRBJ1-6	.	TRBV5-8	TRBD1	TGTGCCAGCAGCTTTCGGACAGGAGGTTCACCCCTCCACTTT	CASSFRTGGSPLHF
TRBJ2-3	.	TRBV7-6	TRBD2	TGTGCCAGCAGCCCTGGACTAGCTGTAATTGAGCAGTATTTT	CASSPGLAVIEQYF
TRBJ2-3	once	TRBV20-1	TRBD2	TGCAGTGCTACGGGACTAGCGGGAGTGACAGATACGCAGTATTTT	CSATGLAGVTDTQYF
TRBJ1-1	few	TRBV20-1	.	TGCAGTACTCTGGGAGGTGGCACTGAAGCTTTCTTT	CSTLGGGTEAFF
TRBJ2-7	many	TRBV7-3	.	TGTGCCAGCAGATCGACAGCAATCTCCTACGAGCAGTACTTC	CASRSTAISYEQYF
TRBJ1-4	.	TRBV5-6	.	TGTGCCAGCAGCTTGTTCGGTCAGGATGAAAAACTGTTTTTT	CASSLFGQDEKLFF
TRBJ2-7	many	TRBV2	.	TGTGCCAGCAGTCCTGACAGACGCGCCTACGAGCAGTACTTC	CASSPDRRAYEQYF
TRBJ1-1	many	TRBV7-8	.	TGTGCCAGCAGCCAATTGTCGGCGATTGCCATAGGAACTGAAGCTTTCTTT	CASSQLSAIAIGTEAFF
TRBJ1-4	many	TRBV3-1	.	TGTGCCAGCAGCCCGTTCGGTGGAGGTGGGGAAAAACTGTTTTTT	CASSPFGGGGEKLFF
TRBJ2-7	many	TRBV20-1	TRBD2	TGCAGTGCCATAGCGGGAGTTGACTACGAGCAGTACTTC	CSAIAGVDYEQYF
TRBJ1-1	many	TRBV2	.	TGTGCCAGCAGTATTCAGACTGAAGCTTTCTTT	CASSIQTEAFF
TRBJ2-7	many	TRBV3-1	TRBD2	TGTGCCAGCAGCCAAGATTGGGGACTAGCGGGAGTTTCCTACGAGCAGTACTTC	CASSQDWGLAGVSYEQYF
TRBJ2-7	few	TRBV6-2/TRBV6-3	TRBD1	TGTGCCAGCAGTTACTCCCCGCGGACAGGGAGGTCCCCTTTATTTTACGAGCAGTACTTC	CASSYSPRTGRSPLFYEQYF
TRBJ1-1	many	TRBV6-1	.	TGTGCCAGCAGCGAAGGGGTTGGAGAAGCTTTCTTT	CASSEGVGEAFF
TRBJ2-7	few	TRBV27	TRBD1	TGTGCCAGCAGCCAAACAGGGGTCTCCTACGAGCAGTACTTC	CASSQTGVSYEQYF
TRBJ2-7	many	TRBV3-1	.	TGTGCCAGCAGCCAAGATCTTATGACAGGTTTCGGCTACGAGCAGTACTTC	CASSQDLMTGFGYEQYF
TRBJ2-1	many	TRBV25-1	TRBD2	TGTGCCAGCAGTGAGTGGGCTAGCGGAGTTAATGAGCAGTTCTTC	CASSEWASGVNEQFF
TRBJ1-5	.	TRBV30	.	TGTGCCTGGAGTGGACCAGATCAGCCCCAGCATTTT	CAWSGPDQPQHF
TRBJ2-7	few	TRBV27	.	TGTGCCAGCAGTCTTCGAGAAGGCCACGAGCAGTACTTC	CASSLREGHEQYF
TRBJ2-2	few	TRBV27	.	TGTGCCAGCAGTTTAAACGAGAACACCGGGGAGCTGTTTTTT	CASSLNENTGELFF
TRBJ2-3	.	TRBV4-1	.	TGCGCCAGCAGCCAAGATTCTCGGAGCGGATCAGCATATAGCACAGATACGCAGTATTTT	CASSQDSRSGSAYSTDTQYF
TRBJ1-1	many	TRBV28	.	TGTGCCAGCAGTTTAATGGGTCTGGCTTTCTTT	CASSLMGLAFF
TRBJ1-3	.	TRBV14	.	TGTGCCAGCAGCCCAAGAACGGGAGTTGCTGGAAACACCATATATTTT	CASSPRTGVAGNTIYF
TRBJ1-1	.	TRBV19	.	TGTGCCAGTAGCCCCCTCGTTCACACTGAAGCTTTCTTT	CASSPLVHTEAFF
TRBJ1-5	many	TRBV28	.	TGTGCCAGCAGACCAGGAGGACAGCCCCAGCATTTT	CASRPGGQPQHF
TRBJ2-1	.	TRBV10-1	.	TGCGCCAGCAGCCCGGGACCCGGGAATGAGCAGTTCTTC	CASSPGPGNEQFF
TRBJ1-1	many	TRBV11-3	TRBD1	TGTGCCAGCAGCTCCTCCGGGACAGGCACTGAAGCTTTCTTT	CASSSSGTGTEAFF
TRBJ1-2	few	TRBV5-6	TRBD1	TGTGCCAGCAGCCTACTGTCCGGGACAGCTCAATCTAACTATGGCTACACCTTC	CASSLLSGTAQSNYGYTF
TRBJ1-1	many	TRBV24-1	.	TGTGCCACCAGTGAGAATACGAACACTGAAGCTTTCTTT	CATSENTNTEAFF
TRBJ2-3	many	TRBV7-9	.	TGTGCCAGCAGCTTAGCTTCGGGGTACACAGATACGCAGTATTTT	CASSLASGYTDTQYF
TRBJ2-3	.	TRBV3-1	.	TGTGCCAGCAGCCAACTGGCGGCAGATACGCAGTATTTT	CASSQLAADTQYF
TRBJ2-1	.	TRBV4-3	TRBD1	TGCGCCAGCAGCCAAGTCGGCAGGGGGCTGGGAAATGAGCAGTTCTTC	CASSQVGRGLGNEQFF
TRBJ2-3	many	TRBV20-1	TRBD2	TGCAGTGCTAGGGGACTAGAGAGCACAGATACGCAGTATTTT	CSARGLESTDTQYF
TRBJ2-6	few	TRBV4-1	TRBD1	TGCGCCAGCAGCCAAGATTTGGGCCTCGGACAGGGGACCGCTGGGGCCAACGTCCTGACTTTC	CASSQDLGLGQGTAGANVLTF
TRBJ1-1	many	TRBV7-2	.	TGTGCCAGCAGAACCGCTCCACAGACGAACACTGAAGCTTTCTTT	CASRTAPQTNTEAFF
TRBJ2-3	.	TRBV7-3	TRBD2	TGTGCCAGCAGCTTAACTTCGGGAGGTAACACAGATACGCAGTATTTT	CASSLTSGGNTDTQYF
TRBJ2-3	.	TRBV19	.	TGTGCCAGTAGTAATCCTTTAGGGGTCCGCACAGATACGCAGTATTTT	CASSNPLGVRTDTQYF
TRBJ1-6	few	TRBV7-3	.	TGTGCCAGCAGTTCCGGGTTAAGGGGGTCACCCCTCCACTTT	CASSSGLRGSPLHF
TRBJ1-5	.	TRBV19	.	TGTGCCAGTAGTACGGACGAGAATCAGCCCCAGCATTTT	CASSTDENQPQHF
TRBJ2-1	.	TRBV3-1	TRBD2	TGTGCCAGCAGCCGGACTAGCGGGAGGAATCACAATGAGCAGTTCTTC	CASSRTSGRNHNEQFF